This T cell receptor (beta chain) is drawn from a study of shared clonotypes between healthy human individuals. The CDR3 is 14 residues long. Germline loops: CDR1 KGHSH, CDR2 LQKENI. Trimming at V came to 5 bases and at J to 1 base, leaving 4 bases not matched to a gene. Naivety among CD8 cells was defined by CD45RO negativity and positive CCR7 selection, thereby excluding terminally differentiated effector memory CD45RA+ cells. Clones were sequenced by immunoSEQ multiplex PCR, and TCRdb holds only the in-frame ones, with some missing. In the table there are 800,000 or so clones, 90% to 97% of which are singletons.

The chain joins TRBV18 to TRBJ2-5, with 7 bases lining up with TRBD1. The sequence came from a man aged 30 to 45 in good health. The sample consisted of naive CD8+ T cells sorted from blood. The CDR3: CASSGQEIQETQYF. The CDR3 DNA sequence: TGTGCCAGCTCAGGACAGGAGATCCAAGAGACCCAGTACTTC. The variable domain in full, completed from reference TRBV18 and TRBJ2-5, reads NAGVMQNPRHLVRRRGQEARLRCSPMKGHSHVYWYRQLPEEGLKFMVYLQKENIIDESGMPKERFSAEFPKEGPSILRIQQVVRGDSAAYFCASSGQEIQETQYFGPGTRLLVL.